This TCR beta chain was documented in a study of vaccination effects on CD4 cells after COVID-19. Study outcomes and limitations: Late after vaccination, infection- and vaccine-induced clones showed marked clonal contraction.

Comments on this clone: The target antigen is unknown.

Before sequencing, viral peptide pools were used by the ViraFEST assay to expand antigen-specific CD4+ T cells. With nine to eleven days of culture completed, CD4+ T cells were isolated. Every participant took two doses of the BNT162b2 or mRNA-1273 vaccine. V lost 0 bases and J 1 base, leaving 7 bases between the germline ends. The CDR3 spans 15 residues. Germline CDR1 and CDR2: MNHNS and SASEGT. The table came from immunoSEQ multiplex PCR; TCRdb's copy has only in-frame clones and leaves some out. The sample carries some 25,000 clones, 77% recorded once. The receptor was derived from a human donor who received a COVID-19 vaccine. Sequenced material: CD4+ T cells from PBMCs cultured with HCoV-NL63 spike peptides, taken after COVID-19 vaccination. The V call is TRBV6-1, the J call TRBJ1-5; D gene unclear. CDR3 amino acids: CASSEAWRSNQPQHF. The CDR3, as DNA: TGTGCCAGCAGTGAAGCTTGGCGAAGCAATCAGCCCCAGCATTTT.